Listed here are 32 T cell receptor beta chains from one sample, sequenced in a study of CXCR3-negative and CXCR3-positive naive CD8 T cells. UMI-labeled 5' RACE TRB cDNA libraries were prepared from the cells. No DNA is given; TCRdb re-called the 5' RACE reads and lists each CDR3 protein once. Its table records roughly 89,000 distinct CDR3 sequences. Sequenced: naive CXCR3- CD8+ T cells from blood. Subset defined: CD45RO-CCR7+CD27+CD95- naive CD8+ T cells lacking CXCR3 (TNR3-). The receptors were sampled from a human donor in good health. Some clones in this sample may be carry-over from other donors' samples.

The chain has TRBV29-1 and TRBJ1-1. Germline loops: CDR1 SQVTM, CDR2 ANQGSEA. This CDR3 has 11 residues. CDR3: CSVPVDLEAFF.

CDR3 protein: CASSWIRTDTQYF. The genes are TRBV12-3 or TRBV12-4 and TRBJ2-3. The CDR3 sequence is 13 residues long.

The CDR3 reads CASSMRAGGPPVCGYTF. This chain joins TRBV21-1 and TRBJ1-2; TCRdb's D call, TRBD1, is unchecked because there is no DNA. TRBV21-1 is a pseudogene locus. CDR3 length: 17 amino acids.

The V call is TRBV29-1, the J call TRBJ2-7; TCRdb outputs TRBD1, but without DNA this stays unchecked. The V gene's germline CDR1 is SQVTM and CDR2 ANQGSEA. This CDR3 is 16 amino acids long. The CDR3 region is CSVVGQVSGKTYEQYF.

V usage is TRBV29-1 and J usage is TRBJ2-5. Germline CDR1 and CDR2: SQVTM and ANQGSEA. The CDR3 totals 16 residues. The CDR3 region is CSVAGTGFSVPETQYF.

V is TRBV12-3 or TRBV12-4 and J is TRBJ2-7; TCRdb proposes TRBD1, but this gene call is untestable without DNA. CDR3 length: 14 amino acids. CDR3: CASNTGGTAYEQYF.

V gene TRBV29-1 combines with J gene TRBJ2-7; TCRdb designates TRBD2, a call that cannot be tested without DNA. The V gene's germline CDR1 is SQVTM and CDR2 ANQGSEA. The CDR3 runs to 16 residues. CDR3 sequence reads: CSVEDGMQGPPYEQYF.

The V call is TRBV5-5, the J call TRBJ2-1; without DNA, the TCRdb call of TRBD2 cannot be checked. The CDR3 consists of 14 residues. Looked up from germline, CDR1 is SGHKS and CDR2 is YYEKEE (reference sequence). CDR3 sequence reads: CASSASGVTGEQFF.

This chain joins TRBV5-1 and TRBJ2-3; TCRdb indicates TRBD2, and absent DNA this call remains unverified. The germline gives CDR1 SGHRS, CDR2 YFSETQ. This CDR3 contains 14 residues. CDR3 sequence: CASSLGSSTDTQYF.

The chain links TRBV15 to TRBJ2-7; lacking DNA, the TRBD1 call made by TCRdb goes unchecked. The germline V gene encodes CDR1 LNHNV and CDR2 YYDKDF (reference sequence). This CDR3 has 14 amino acids. CDR3 protein: CATSRGQGNYEQYF.

The genes are TRBV7-2 and TRBJ2-5; TCRdb reports TRBD2, a call that lacks DNA to check it against. CDR1 is SGHTA, CDR2 FQGNSA, per germline. The CDR3 spans 18 residues. This CDR3 is CASSFGRLAGENQETQYF.

V and J are TRBV11-3 and TRBJ2-1; there is no DNA to check the TCRdb D call of TRBD1. The CDR3 runs to 15 residues. CDR1 SGHNT and CDR2 YENEEA come from the germline V gene. CDR3 protein: CASSLGGSRDNEQFF.

The chain is built from TRBV28 and TRBJ2-7; lacking DNA, the TRBD2 call made by TCRdb goes unchecked. The CDR3 is made up of 11 amino acids. Per germline, CDR1 MDHEN and CDR2 SYDVKM. CDR3 region: CASSPRGEQYF.

This chain connects TRBV14 to TRBJ2-7; the TRBD2 assignment by TCRdb is unverifiable without DNA. CDR3 length equals 15 residues. Germline CDR1 SGHDN, CDR2 FVKESK. The CDR3 is CASSQAAGILREQYF.

V usage is TRBV7-3 and J usage is TRBJ2-1. This CDR3 contains 12 residues. Germline loops: CDR1 SGHTA, CDR2 FQGTGA. CDR3 loop: CATRGPNNEQLF.

The V call is TRBV4-2, the J call TRBJ2-5; TCRdb lists TRBD2, though no DNA is available to test this call. The CDR3 is 15 residues long. The germline gives CDR1 LGHNA, CDR2 YNFKEQ. CDR3 protein: CASSPLLFAGETQYF.

The chain employs TRBV24-1 and TRBJ2-1; checking the TCRdb D call of TRBD1 is not possible without DNA. The germline CDR1 and CDR2 sequences are KGHDR and SFDVKD. The CDR3 consists of 14 residues. The chain's CDR3 is CATSLPGLSNEQFF.

The V gene is TRBV10-3, the J gene TRBJ2-7; checking the TCRdb D call of TRBD1 is not possible without DNA. The CDR3 is 15 residues long. Germline values: CDR1 ENHRY, CDR2 SYGVKD. The CDR3 sequence is CAISELQVLPSEQYF.

The gene calls are TRBV3-1 and TRBJ1-1. Germline CDR1 reads LGHDT; CDR2 reads YNNKEL (reference sequence). The CDR3 loop spans 13 amino acids. The CDR3 sequence: CASSQDIQSEAFF.

The CDR3: CSVEVGGLAGGPVQYF. This sequence joins TRBV29-1 and TRBJ2-7; TCRdb calls TRBD2, which cannot be checked without DNA. The CDR3 runs to 16 residues. Looked up from germline, CDR1 is SQVTM and CDR2 is ANQGSEA.

By frequency, this clonotype is medium-sized (0.01 to 0.1%). V gene TRBV4-3 combines with J gene TRBJ2-2; the D call of TRBD2 rests on TCRdb alone, since no DNA is present to check it. Germline-derived CDR1 and CDR2 are LGHNA and YSLEER. This CDR3 has 18 residues. The CDR3 reads CASSQVLTSGSGTGELFF.

The chain recombines TRBV7-9 with TRBJ2-5; absent DNA, TCRdb's TRBD2 call cannot be checked. The germline gives CDR1 SEHNR, CDR2 FQNEAQ (reference sequence). The CDR3 covers 18 residues. The chain's CDR3 is CASSSGLAGGLFQETQYF.

The chain is built from TRBV20-1 and TRBJ2-7; the D gene TCRdb calls, TRBD1, cannot be checked with no DNA. CDR3 size: 12 residues. CDR1 and CDR2 (germline): DFQATT, SNEGSKA (reference sequence). The CDR3 loop is CSAAQGAGEQYF.

The J gene is TRBJ1-1, the V gene TRBV21-1; without DNA, the TCRdb call of TRBD1 cannot be checked. TRBV21-1 is classified as a pseudogene. The CDR3 extends over 16 amino acids. The chain's CDR3 is CASSKCVDRGWAEAFF.

The CDR3: CASSQVTSGRQVDEQFF. This chain joins TRBV3-1 and TRBJ2-1; TCRdb gives TRBD2 as the D gene, but with no DNA this cannot be confirmed. The germline V gene has CDR1 LGHDT and CDR2 YNNKEL (reference sequence). The CDR3 covers 17 residues.

This chain links TRBV12-3 or TRBV12-4 with TRBJ2-1; the TCRdb D gene call, TRBD1, has no DNA to confirm it. The CDR3 contains 16 residues. CDR3 sequence: CASSFVGGYSYNEQFF.

V usage is TRBV28 and J usage is TRBJ2-3. This CDR3 is built from 13 residues. Germline lookup yields CDR1 MDHEN and CDR2 SYDVKM. CDR3 protein: CASRTVATDTQYF. The variable domain in full, with the rest retrieved from reference TRBV28 and TRBJ2-3, is DVKVTQSSRYLVKRTGEKVFLECVQDMDHENMFWYRQDPGLGLRLIYFSYDVKMKEKGDIPEGYSVSREKKERFSLILESASTNQTSMYLCASRTVATDTQYFGPGTRLTVL.

This sequence joins TRBV7-2 and TRBJ2-3; checking the TCRdb D call of TRBD1 is not possible without DNA. Looked up from germline, CDR1 is SGHTA and CDR2 is FQGNSA. CDR3 size: 12 residues. The CDR3 loop reads CASSPRGDTQYF.

This chain links TRBV7-9 with TRBJ2-7; TCRdb names TRBD1, which stays unverified in the absence of DNA. This CDR3 spans 13 amino acids. CDR1 is SEHNR, CDR2 FQNEAQ, per germline (reference sequence). CDR3 sequence: CASSTGTLYEQYF.

The rearrangement links TRBV12-3 or TRBV12-4 to TRBJ1-5; TCRdb's D call, TRBD1, is unchecked because there is no DNA. This CDR3 has 15 residues. CDR3 residues: CASSLAPGGNQPQHF.

The rearrangement links TRBV4-3 to TRBJ2-5; TCRdb calls TRBD2, which cannot be checked without DNA. The CDR3 totals 15 residues. CDR1 and CDR2 (germline): LGHNA, YSLEER. CDR3 sequence: CASSQGSEGWETQYF.

The chain couples TRBV11-3 to TRBJ2-1. This CDR3 spans 12 amino acids. CDR1 is SGHNT and CDR2 is YENEEA in the germline V gene. The CDR3 sequence is CASSLDVREQFF.